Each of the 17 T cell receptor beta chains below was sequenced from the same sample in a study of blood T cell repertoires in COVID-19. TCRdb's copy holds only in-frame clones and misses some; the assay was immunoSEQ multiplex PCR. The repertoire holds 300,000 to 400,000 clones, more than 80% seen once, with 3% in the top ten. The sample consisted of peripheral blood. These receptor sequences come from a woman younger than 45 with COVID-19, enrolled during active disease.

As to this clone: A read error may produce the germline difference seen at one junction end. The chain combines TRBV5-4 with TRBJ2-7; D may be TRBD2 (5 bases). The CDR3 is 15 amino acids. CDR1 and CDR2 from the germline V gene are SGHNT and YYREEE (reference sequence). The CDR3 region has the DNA TGTGCCAGCAGCTTGGCGGGGTCCCGGTCCTCCGAGCAGTACTTC. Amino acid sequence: CASSLAGSRSSEQYF.

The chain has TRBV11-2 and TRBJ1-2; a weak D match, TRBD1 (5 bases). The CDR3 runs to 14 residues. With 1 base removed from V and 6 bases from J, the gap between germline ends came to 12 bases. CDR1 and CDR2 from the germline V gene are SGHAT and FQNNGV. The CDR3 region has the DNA TGTGCCAGCAGCTTAGGGCAGGGATGGAATGGCTACACCTTC. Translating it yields CASSLGQGWNGYTF.

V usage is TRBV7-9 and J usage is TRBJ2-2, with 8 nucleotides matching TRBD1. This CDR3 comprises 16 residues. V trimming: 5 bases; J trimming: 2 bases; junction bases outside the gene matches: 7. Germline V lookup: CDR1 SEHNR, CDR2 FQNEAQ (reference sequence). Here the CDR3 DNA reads TGTGCCAGCAGCCCTCGACAGGGGTATAACACCGGGGAGCTGTTTTTT. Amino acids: CASSPRQGYNTGELFF. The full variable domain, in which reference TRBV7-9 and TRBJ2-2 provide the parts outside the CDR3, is DTGVSQNPRHKITKRGQNVTFRCDPISEHNRLYWYRQTLGQGPEFLTYFQNEAQLEKSRLLSDRFSAERPKGSFSTLEIQRTEQGDSAMYLCASSPRQGYNTGELFFGEGSRLTVL.

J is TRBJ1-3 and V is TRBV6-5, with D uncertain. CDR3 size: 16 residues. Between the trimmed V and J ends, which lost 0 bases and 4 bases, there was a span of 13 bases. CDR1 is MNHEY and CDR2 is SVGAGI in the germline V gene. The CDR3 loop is CASSYSISGFGNTIYF. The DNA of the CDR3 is TGTGCCAGCAGTTACTCGATCTCGGGGTTCGGAAACACCATATATTTT.

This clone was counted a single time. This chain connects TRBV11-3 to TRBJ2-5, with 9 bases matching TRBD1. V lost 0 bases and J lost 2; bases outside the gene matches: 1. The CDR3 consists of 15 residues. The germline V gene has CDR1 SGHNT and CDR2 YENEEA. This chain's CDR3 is CASSLDGQGQETQYF. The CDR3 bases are TGTGCCAGCAGCTTAGATGGACAGGGGCAAGAGACCCAGTACTTC.

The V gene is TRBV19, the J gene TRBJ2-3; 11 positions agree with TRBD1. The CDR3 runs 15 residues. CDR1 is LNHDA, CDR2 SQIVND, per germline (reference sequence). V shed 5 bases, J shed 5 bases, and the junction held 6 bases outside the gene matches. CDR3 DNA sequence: TGTGCCAGTAGTCCCAGGACAGGGGGCGTAGATACGCAGTATTTT. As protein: CASSPRTGGVDTQYF.

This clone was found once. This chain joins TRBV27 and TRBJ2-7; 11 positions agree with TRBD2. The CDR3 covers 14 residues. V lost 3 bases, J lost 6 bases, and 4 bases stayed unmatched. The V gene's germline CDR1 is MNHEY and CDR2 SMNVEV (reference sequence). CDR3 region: CASSFASGGREQYF. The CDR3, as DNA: TGTGCCAGCAGTTTTGCTAGCGGGGGGCGCGAGCAGTACTTC.

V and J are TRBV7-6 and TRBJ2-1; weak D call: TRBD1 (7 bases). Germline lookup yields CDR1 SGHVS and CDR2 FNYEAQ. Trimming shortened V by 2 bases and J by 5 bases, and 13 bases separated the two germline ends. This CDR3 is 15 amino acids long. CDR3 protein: CASSLSGGYNNEQFF. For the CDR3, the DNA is TGTGCCAGCAGCTTATCAGGGGGGTATAACAATGAGCAGTTCTTC.

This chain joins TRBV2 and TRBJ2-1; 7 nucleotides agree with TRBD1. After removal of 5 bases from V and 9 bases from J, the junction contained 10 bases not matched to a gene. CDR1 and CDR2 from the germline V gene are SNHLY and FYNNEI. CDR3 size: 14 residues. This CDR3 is CASSTSQGFGEQFF. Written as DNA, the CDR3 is TGTGCCAGCAGTACGTCACAGGGGTTTGGTGAGCAGTTCTTC.

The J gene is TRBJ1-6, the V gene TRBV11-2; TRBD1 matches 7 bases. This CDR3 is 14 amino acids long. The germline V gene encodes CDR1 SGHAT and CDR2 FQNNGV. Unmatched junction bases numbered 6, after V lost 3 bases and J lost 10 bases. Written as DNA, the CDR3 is TGTGCCAGCAGCTTCGGAACAGGGGTCTCACCCCTCCACTTT. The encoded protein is CASSFGTGVSPLHF.

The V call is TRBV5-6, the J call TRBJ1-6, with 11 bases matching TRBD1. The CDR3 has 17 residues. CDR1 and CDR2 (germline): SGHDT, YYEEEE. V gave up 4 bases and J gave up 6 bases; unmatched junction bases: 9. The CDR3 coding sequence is TGTGCCAGCAGCCCAGGGACAGGGGGGACCCTTAATTCACCCCTCCACTTT. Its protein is CASSPGTGGTLNSPLHF. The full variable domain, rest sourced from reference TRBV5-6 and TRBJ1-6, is DAGVTQSPTHLIKTRGQQVTLRCSPKSGHDTVSWYQQALGQGPQFIFQYYEEEERQRGNFPDRFSGHQFPNYSSELNVNALLLGDSALYLCASSPGTGGTLNSPLHFGNGTRLTVT.

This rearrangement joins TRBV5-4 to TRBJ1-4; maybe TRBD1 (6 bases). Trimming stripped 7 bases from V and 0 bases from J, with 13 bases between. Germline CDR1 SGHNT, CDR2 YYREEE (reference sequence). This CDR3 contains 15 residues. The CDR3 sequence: CASGGADATNEKLFF. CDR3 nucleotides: TGTGCCAGCGGGGGCGCAGATGCAACTAATGAAAAACTGTTTTTT.

The CDR3 nucleotides are TGTGCCAGCAGCCAAGCCCGAGGGAATCAGCCCCAGCATTTT. It yields the protein CASSQARGNQPQHF. The genes are TRBV4-2 and TRBJ1-5, with no clear D. The V end lost 1 base, the J end lost 4 bases, and 8 bases lay between the germline ends. This CDR3 comprises 14 residues. Germline assignment: CDR1 LGHNA and CDR2 YNFKEQ.

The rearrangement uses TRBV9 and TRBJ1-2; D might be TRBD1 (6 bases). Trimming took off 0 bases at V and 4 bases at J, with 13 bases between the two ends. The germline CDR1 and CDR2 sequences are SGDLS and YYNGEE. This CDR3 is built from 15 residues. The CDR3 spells CASSVVRDTSYGYTF. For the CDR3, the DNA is TGTGCCAGCAGCGTAGTCCGGGACACAAGCTATGGCTACACCTTC. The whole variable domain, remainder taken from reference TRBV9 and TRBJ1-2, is DSGVTQTPKHLITATGQRVTLRCSPRSGDLSVYWYQQSLDQGLQFLIQYYNGEERAKGNILERFSAQQFPDLHSELNLSSLELGDSALYFCASSVVRDTSYGYTFGSGTRLTVV.

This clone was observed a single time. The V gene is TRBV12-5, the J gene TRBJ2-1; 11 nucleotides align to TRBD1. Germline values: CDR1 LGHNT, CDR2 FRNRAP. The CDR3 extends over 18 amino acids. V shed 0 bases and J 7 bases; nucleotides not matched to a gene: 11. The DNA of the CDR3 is TGTGCTAGTGGTTTGGTAATCAGCGGGACAGGGGGTAATAATGAGCAGTTCTTC. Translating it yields CASGLVISGTGGNNEQFF.

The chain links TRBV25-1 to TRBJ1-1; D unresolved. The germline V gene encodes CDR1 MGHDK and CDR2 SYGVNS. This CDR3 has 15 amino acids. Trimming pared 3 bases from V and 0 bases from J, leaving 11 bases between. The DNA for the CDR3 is TGTGCCAGCAGTGAGGTGGGCAGACTGAACACTGAAGCTTTCTTT. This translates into CASSEVGRLNTEAFF.

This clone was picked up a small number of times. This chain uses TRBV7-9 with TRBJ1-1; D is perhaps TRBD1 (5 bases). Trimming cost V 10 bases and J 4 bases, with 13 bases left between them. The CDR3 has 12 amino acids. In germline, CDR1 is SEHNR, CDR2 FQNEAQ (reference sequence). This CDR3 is CAKRDLITEAFF. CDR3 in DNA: TGTGCCAAAAGGGACTTGATCACTGAAGCTTTCTTT.